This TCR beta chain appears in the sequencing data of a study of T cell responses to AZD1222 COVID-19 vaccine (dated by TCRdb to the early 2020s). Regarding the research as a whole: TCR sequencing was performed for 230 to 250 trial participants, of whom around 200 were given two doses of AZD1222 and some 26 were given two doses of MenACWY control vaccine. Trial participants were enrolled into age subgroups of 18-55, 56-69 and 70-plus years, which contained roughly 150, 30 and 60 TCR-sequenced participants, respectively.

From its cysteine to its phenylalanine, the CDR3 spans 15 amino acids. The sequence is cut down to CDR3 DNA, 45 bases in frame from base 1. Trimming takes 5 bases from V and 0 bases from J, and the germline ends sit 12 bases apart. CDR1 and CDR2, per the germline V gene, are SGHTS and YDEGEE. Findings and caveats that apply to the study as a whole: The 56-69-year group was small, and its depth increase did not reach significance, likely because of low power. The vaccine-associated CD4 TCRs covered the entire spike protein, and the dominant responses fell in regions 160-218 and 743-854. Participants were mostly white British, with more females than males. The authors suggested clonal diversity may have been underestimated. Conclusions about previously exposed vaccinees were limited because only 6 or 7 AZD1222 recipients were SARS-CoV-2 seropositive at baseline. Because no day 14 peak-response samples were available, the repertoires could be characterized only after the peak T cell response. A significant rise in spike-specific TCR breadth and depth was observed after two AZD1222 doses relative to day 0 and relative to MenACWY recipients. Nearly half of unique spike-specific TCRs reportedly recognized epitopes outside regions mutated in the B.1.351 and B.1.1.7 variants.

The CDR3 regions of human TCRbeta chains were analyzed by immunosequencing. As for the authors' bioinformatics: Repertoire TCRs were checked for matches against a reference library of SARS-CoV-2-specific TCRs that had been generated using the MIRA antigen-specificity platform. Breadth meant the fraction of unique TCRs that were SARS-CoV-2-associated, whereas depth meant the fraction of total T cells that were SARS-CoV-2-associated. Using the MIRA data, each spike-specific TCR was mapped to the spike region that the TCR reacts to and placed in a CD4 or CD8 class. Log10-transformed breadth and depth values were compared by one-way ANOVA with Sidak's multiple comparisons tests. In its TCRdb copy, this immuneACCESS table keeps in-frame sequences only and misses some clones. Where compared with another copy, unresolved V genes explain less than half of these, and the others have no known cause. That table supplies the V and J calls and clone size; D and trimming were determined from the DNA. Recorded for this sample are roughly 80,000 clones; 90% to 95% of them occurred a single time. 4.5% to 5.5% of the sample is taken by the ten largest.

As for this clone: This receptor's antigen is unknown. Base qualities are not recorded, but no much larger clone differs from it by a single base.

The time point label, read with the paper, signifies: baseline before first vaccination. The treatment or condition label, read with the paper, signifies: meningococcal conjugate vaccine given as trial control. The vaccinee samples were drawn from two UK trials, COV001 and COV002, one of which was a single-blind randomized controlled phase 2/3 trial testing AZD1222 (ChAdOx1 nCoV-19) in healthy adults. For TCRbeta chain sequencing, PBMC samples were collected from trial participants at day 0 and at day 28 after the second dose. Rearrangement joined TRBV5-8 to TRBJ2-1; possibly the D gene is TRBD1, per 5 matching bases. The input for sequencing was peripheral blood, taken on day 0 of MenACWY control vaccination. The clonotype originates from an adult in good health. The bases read TGTGCCAGCAGTTTCCAGGGCCTCTCCTACAATGAGCAGTTCTTC. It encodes CASSFQGLSYNEQFF.